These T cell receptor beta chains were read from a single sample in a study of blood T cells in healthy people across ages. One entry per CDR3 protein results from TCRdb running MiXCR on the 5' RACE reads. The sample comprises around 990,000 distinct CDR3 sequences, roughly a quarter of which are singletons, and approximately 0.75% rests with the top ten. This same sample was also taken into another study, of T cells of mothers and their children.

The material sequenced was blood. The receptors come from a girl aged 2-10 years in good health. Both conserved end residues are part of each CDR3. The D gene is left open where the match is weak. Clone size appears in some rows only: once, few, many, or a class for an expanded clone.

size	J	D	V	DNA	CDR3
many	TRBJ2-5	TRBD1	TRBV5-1	TGTGCCAGCAGCCCCAGGGGGGAGACCCAGTACTTC	CASSPRGETQYF
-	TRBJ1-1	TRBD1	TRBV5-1	TGCGCCAGCAGATCACCTGACAGGGCTGTAGAAGCTTTCTTT	CASRSPDRAVEAFF
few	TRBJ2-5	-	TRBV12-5	TGTGCTAGTGGCCCAAGTAGGACGGAGACCCAGTACTTC	CASGPSRTETQYF
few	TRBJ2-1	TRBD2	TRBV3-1	TGTGCCAGCAGCCAAACTAGCGGGGGGCCCTACAATGAGCAGTTCTTC	CASSQTSGGPYNEQFF
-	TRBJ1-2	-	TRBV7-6	TGTGCCAGCAGCCCGCACGAGACAGACCCTAACTATGGCTACACCTTC	CASSPHETDPNYGYTF
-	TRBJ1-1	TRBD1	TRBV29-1	TGCAGCGTGGACAGGAGACTAAACACTGAAGCTTTCTTT	CSVDRRLNTEAFF
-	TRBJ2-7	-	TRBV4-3	TGCGCCAGCAGCCAAGATTACGGGTTCTCCTACGACCAGTACTTC	CASSQDYGFSYDQYF
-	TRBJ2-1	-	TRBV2	TGTGCCAGCAGTGAAGTGGGATTAGATGAGCAGTTCTTC	CASSEVGLDEQFF
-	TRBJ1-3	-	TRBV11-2	TGTGCCAGCAGCTTAGAGTGGATGTTGGGCTCTGGAAACACCATATATTTT	CASSLEWMLGSGNTIYF
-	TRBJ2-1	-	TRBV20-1	TGCAGTGCTAGAGATCTCCTGGCTAGCTCCTACAATGAGCAGTTCTTC	CSARDLLASSYNEQFF
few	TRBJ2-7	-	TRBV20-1	TGCAGTGCTATGGGTCCCAATCTCGACTACGAGCAGTACTTC	CSAMGPNLDYEQYF
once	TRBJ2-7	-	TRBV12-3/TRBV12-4	TGTGCCAGCGGACGGGGGGCAGGGACCTACGAGCAGTACTTC	CASGRGAGTYEQYF
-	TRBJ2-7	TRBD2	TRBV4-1	TGCGCCAGCAGCCAAGGGGCGGGAGACGGAGAGCAGTACTTC	CASSQGAGDGEQYF
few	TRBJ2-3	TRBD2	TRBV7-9	TGTGCCAGCAGCAGGGGACTAGCGGATACAGATACGCAGTATTTT	CASSRGLADTDTQYF
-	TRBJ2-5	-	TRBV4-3	TGCGCCAGCAGCCAAGAACGGACGGGGGCTCAAGAGACCCAGTACTTC	CASSQERTGAQETQYF
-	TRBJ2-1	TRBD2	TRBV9	TGTGCCAGCAACAACCTCCCTCTAGCGGCATCCTACAATGAGCAGTTCTTC	CASNNLPLAASYNEQFF
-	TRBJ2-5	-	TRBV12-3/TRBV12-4	TGTGCCAGCAGTCATATAGGGTTCAGGGAGACCCAGTACTTC	CASSHIGFRETQYF
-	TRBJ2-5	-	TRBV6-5	TGTGCCGGCTCTTTTGCGGGGTTGATACAAGAGACCCAGTACTTC	CAGSFAGLIQETQYF
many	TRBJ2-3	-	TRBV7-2	TGTGCCAGCAGCCTCAGGAGCGGCACAGATACGCAGTATTTT	CASSLRSGTDTQYF
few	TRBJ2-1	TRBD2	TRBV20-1	TGCAGTGCTAGGCTAGCGGGTTTCTTTGAGCAGTTCTTC	CSARLAGFFEQFF
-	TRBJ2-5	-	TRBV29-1	TGCAGCGTTGAAGGGTCAGGACTAGAGACCCAGTACTTC	CSVEGSGLETQYF
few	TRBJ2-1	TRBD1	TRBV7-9	TGTGCCAGCAGCCCTCTACGGCGTGATTTACGGACAGGGGTTTACAATGAGCAGTTCTTC	CASSPLRRDLRTGVYNEQFF
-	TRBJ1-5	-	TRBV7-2	TGTGCCAGCAGCCGGAGATGGGGGTCAGGTCAGCCCCAGCATTTT	CASSRRWGSGQPQHF
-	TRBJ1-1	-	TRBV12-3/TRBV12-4	TGTGCCGGCGAGGTCCAATCGATAAAAGCTTTCTTT	CAGEVQSIKAFF
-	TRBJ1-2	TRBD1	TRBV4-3	TGCGCCAGCAGTCCCAAGGCGGGACAGCCCTCTAACTATGGCTACACCTTC	CASSPKAGQPSNYGYTF
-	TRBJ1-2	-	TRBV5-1	TGCGCCAGCAGCGCAGATGGGACGATCTATGGCTACACCTTC	CASSADGTIYGYTF
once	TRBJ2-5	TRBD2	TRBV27	TGTGCCAGCAAGATGTGGCTAGCGGAAGAGACCCAGTACTTC	CASKMWLAEETQYF
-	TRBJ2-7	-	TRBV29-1	TGCAGCGTTTACATCGACCTTTCCTACGAGCAGTACTTC	CSVYIDLSYEQYF
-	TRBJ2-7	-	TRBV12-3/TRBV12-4	TGTGCCAGCAGTTTAACCTTGAGGTACGAGCAGCACTTC	CASSLTLRYEQHF
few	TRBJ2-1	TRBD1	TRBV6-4	TGTGCCAGCAGTCAGGGGACAGCAGACTACAATGAGCAGTTCTTC	CASSQGTADYNEQFF
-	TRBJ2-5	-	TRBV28	TGTGCCAGCAGTTTATGGACAGAGGACCAAGAGACCCAGTACTTC	CASSLWTEDQETQYF
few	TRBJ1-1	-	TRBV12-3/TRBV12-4	TGTGCCAGCAGTTTCCGAGGAATGGAGGGTGCTGAAGCTTTCTTT	CASSFRGMEGAEAFF